This entry lists 31 T cell receptor beta chains sequenced from one sample in a study of T-cell reconstitution after alpha-beta-depleted transplantation in children. Preparation of the TCRbeta library involved a method that used unique molecular identifiers. TCRdb passed the PCR reads through MiXCR, listing each CDR3 protein once. The data contain 330,000 or so distinct CDR3 sequences, over 9.5% of them singletons. Sequencing was performed on PBMCs, taken before TCRalphabeta/CD19-depleted stem cell transplant. These receptor sequences come from a boy under two years old with acute myeloid leukemia, due to receive a stem cell transplant.

This clonotype was recorded many times. The rearrangement joins TRBV5-6 to TRBJ2-1, with 8 bases lining up with TRBD1. Germline V gene sequence: CDR1 SGHDT, CDR2 YYEEEE. This CDR3 is built from 18 residues. With 2 bases clipped from V and 7 bases from J, the junction kept 17 bases outside the gene matches. The CDR3 region is CASSFGQGKRLVGNEQFF. In DNA form, the CDR3 reads TGTGCCAGCAGCTTCGGACAGGGAAAAAGGTTGGTTGGAAATGAGCAGTTCTTC.

This clonotype was observed many times. The V and J genes are TRBV12-3 or TRBV12-4 and TRBJ1-4, with D maybe TRBD1 (5 bases). Trimming shortened V by 3 bases and J by 7 bases, and 15 bases separated the two germline ends. There are 15 residues in the CDR3. CDR3 residues: CASSFSWVGVEKLFF. The CDR3 nucleotides are TGTGCCAGCAGTTTTTCCTGGGTGGGGGTTGAAAAACTGTTTTTT.

The chain combines TRBV7-9 with TRBJ2-1; 7 nucleotides agree with TRBD1. The CDR3 has 13 residues. Germline V gene sequence: CDR1 SEHNR, CDR2 FQNEAQ (reference sequence). Germline trimming cut 5 bases from V and 6 bases from J; bases unmatched to any gene: 4. For the CDR3, the DNA is TGTGCCAGCAGCCTTCGGGACAGCAATGAGCAGTTCTTC. As protein: CASSLRDSNEQFF.

This clonotype was seen ten or more times. The J gene is TRBJ2-1, the V gene TRBV2; TRBD2 aligns across 8 bases. Trimming cost V 3 bases and J 4 bases; bases outside gene matches: 5. The CDR3 consists of 15 residues. Germline CDR1 reads SNHLY; CDR2 reads FYNNEI. CDR3 bases: TGTGCCAGCAGTGATCGCCGGGAGGGGTACAATGAGCAGTTCTTC. Its protein product is CASSDRREGYNEQFF.

This clonotype was detected ten times or more. This chain joins TRBV5-1 and TRBJ2-2; D is unresolved. V dropped 7 bases and J dropped 1 base, with 11 bases sitting between them. Germline CDR1 reads SGHRS; CDR2 reads YFSETQ. The CDR3 runs to 14 residues. The CDR3 is CASSGRQNTGELFF. The CDR3 region has the DNA TGCGCCAGCTCCGGAAGGCAGAACACCGGGGAGCTGTTTTTT.

This clonotype has only one observation. V and J are TRBV23-1 and TRBJ2-1, with TRBD1 matching 11 bases. TRBV23-1 is an ORF for which the function is uncertain. CDR3 length equals 19 residues. Trimming removed 9 bases from V and 8 bases from J; junction bases left unmatched: 24. The CDR3 spells CARMISTSPDGQGAYEQFF. For the CDR3, the DNA is TGCGCCAGGATGATTTCGACCTCCCCCGACGGACAGGGGGCTTATGAGCAGTTCTTC.

On this clonotype: At one end the junction does not follow the germline gene, possibly because of a read error. The chain combines TRBV24-1 with TRBJ2-1; TRBD2 matches at 8 bases. There are 12 residues in the CDR3. Germline values: CDR1 KGHDR, CDR2 SFDVKD. The CDR3 reads CATRRGDNEHFF. The CDR3 DNA sequence: TGTGCCACCAGGCGGGGGGACAATGAGCATTTCTTC.

V gene TRBV28 combines with J gene TRBJ2-7; D call uncertain. V dropped 7 bases and J dropped 10 bases, with 20 bases sitting between them. The CDR3 covers 13 residues. Germline V gene sequence: CDR1 MDHEN, CDR2 SYDVKM. The CDR3 DNA sequence: TGTGCCAGCAACCACTTCCGCTGTCAAGTCCAGTACTTC. It encodes CASNHFRCQVQYF. Combining the CDR3 with reference TRBV28 and TRBJ2-7 gives the whole variable domain DVKVTQSSRYLVKRTGEKVFLECVQDMDHENMFWYRQDPGLGLRLIYFSYDVKMKEKGDIPEGYSVSREKKERFSLILESASTNQTSMYLCASNHFRCQVQYFGPGTRLTVT.

This clonotype was counted at least ten times. The rearrangement joins TRBV20-1 to TRBJ2-5; 7 positions agree with TRBD2. J lost 1 base, V lost 4 bases, and 3 bases had no gene match. There are 13 residues in the CDR3. CDR1 is DFQATT, CDR2 SNEGSKA, per germline (reference sequence). The CDR3 DNA is TGCAGTGCTACGGGCGGGAGCCAAGAGACCCAGTACTTC. This encodes CSATGGSQETQYF.

This clonotype was detected ten times or more. The V and J genes are TRBV7-2 and TRBJ1-6; D is unresolved. The V gene's germline CDR1 is SGHTA and CDR2 FQGNSA. The CDR3 length is 15 residues. Trimming took 5 bases from V and 5 from J, leaving 13 bases between them. CDR3 in DNA: TGTGCCAGCAGCCCAGGACGGAATAATAATTCACCCCTCCACTTT. This gives the protein CASSPGRNNNSPLHF.

CDR3 DNA: TGTGCCAGCAGCTTTACCGGGACTTCCCACACCTACGAGCAGTACTTC. Its protein is CASSFTGTSHTYEQYF. V gene TRBV7-3 combines with J gene TRBJ2-7, with D possibly TRBD2 on 6 matching bases. CDR3 length equals 16 residues. V shed 3 bases and J shed 2 bases, with 17 bases lying between them. Germline assignment: CDR1 SGHTA and CDR2 FQGTGA.

The chain is built from TRBV27 and TRBJ2-1; the match to TRBD2 covers 9 bases. This CDR3 has 14 amino acids. J was trimmed by 5 bases and V by 6 bases; bases with no gene match: 5. CDR1 is MNHEY, CDR2 SMNVEV, per germline (reference sequence). The CDR3 sequence: CASRTSGPHNEQFF. In nucleotides, the CDR3 is TGTGCCAGCAGAACTAGCGGGCCTCACAATGAGCAGTTCTTC.

This clonotype was picked up many times. DNA of the CDR3: TGTGCCAGCAGTTCCCCGGGGAGGTCCTACGAGCAGTACTTC. Protein: CASSSPGRSYEQYF. This chain uses TRBV12-3 or TRBV12-4 with TRBJ2-7, with D perhaps matching TRBD2 (6 bases). The CDR3 consists of 14 residues. V shed 4 bases and J shed 1 base, with 11 bases lying between them.

This clonotype was detected only a few times. This sequence joins TRBV6-5 and TRBJ2-1; TRBD1 matches at 8 bases. Germline values: CDR1 MNHEY, CDR2 SVGAGI. The CDR3 spans 14 residues. V dropped 4 bases and J dropped 6; count of bases not matched to a gene: 5. The CDR3 region is CASSWGQASNEQFF. The CDR3 DNA reads as TGTGCCAGCAGTTGGGGACAGGCATCCAATGAGCAGTTCTTC.

This clonotype was seen at least ten times. The chain has TRBV4-2 and TRBJ2-7; possibly TRBD1 or TRBD2 for D (5 bases each). Looked up from germline, CDR1 is LGHNA and CDR2 is YNFKEQ. This CDR3 comprises 13 residues. Deletions cut 3 bases from V and 7 bases from J, with 13 bases between. The CDR3 loop is CASSQGTGREQYF. CDR3 sequence (DNA): TGTGCCAGCAGCCAGGGGACGGGACGGGAGCAGTACTTC.

Of note for this clonotype: One end of the junction does not line up with germline, which may come from a read error. This chain links TRBV7-7 with TRBJ1-5; D is ambiguous. Germline CDR1 is SSHAT and CDR2 is FNYEAQ (reference sequence). CDR3 length: 14 residues. The CDR3: CASSFPSADQPQHF. CDR3 DNA sequence: TGTGCTAGCAGCTTCCCGTCGGCCGATCAGCCCCAGCATTTT. Looking up the rest from reference TRBV7-7 and TRBJ1-5 gives the full variable domain: GAGVSQSPRYKVTKRGQDVTLRCDPISSHATLYWYQQALGQGPEFLTYFNYEAQPDKSGLPSDRFSAERPEGSISTLTIQRTEQRDSAMYRCASSFPSADQPQHFGDGTRLSIL.

This chain links TRBV24-1 with TRBJ2-2, with D possibly matching TRBD1 (5 bases). The V and J ends lost 0 bases and 0 bases respectively, with 10 bases between them. The CDR3 has 17 residues. Germline V gives CDR1 KGHDR, CDR2 SFDVKD. CDR3 coding DNA: TGTGCCACCAGTGATTTGGGGCAGGGCGCGAACACCGGGGAGCTGTTTTTT. As protein: CATSDLGQGANTGELFF.

This clonotype occurred a few times. The chain is built from TRBV20-1 and TRBJ2-1, with a possible D match to TRBD1 (6 bases). Germline assignment: CDR1 DFQATT and CDR2 SNEGSKA (reference sequence). The CDR3 contains 17 residues. V lost 1 base to trimming and J lost 7 bases, with 23 bases between them. In nucleotides, the CDR3 is TGCAGTGCTAGAGCCCCTAAAGGGGGAGTGATAGCAAATGAGCAGTTCTTC. Its translation: CSARAPKGGVIANEQFF.

Ten or more counts support this clonotype. CDR3 in amino acids: CASSLGSGAGEQYF. The CDR3 coding sequence is TGTGCCAGCAGCTTAGGCAGTGGGGCGGGGGAGCAGTACTTC. The J gene is TRBJ2-7, the V gene TRBV7-8; D is possibly TRBD2 (6 bases). The CDR3 extends over 14 amino acids. Germline V gene lookup returns CDR1 SGHVS and CDR2 FQNEAQ. Trimming removed 1 base at V and 7 bases at J, with 14 bases between.

This clonotype was counted many times. This rearrangement joins TRBV4-3 to TRBJ2-1, with TRBD2 matching 10 bases. V lost 1 base, J lost 7 bases, and 4 bases stayed unmatched. There are 15 residues in the CDR3. Germline-derived CDR1 and CDR2 are LGHNA and YSLEER. The CDR3 nucleotides are TGCGCCAGCAGCCAAGGGACTAGCGGACATAATGAGCAGTTCTTC. Protein: CASSQGTSGHNEQFF.

In this sample, this clonotype turned up a few times. The rearrangement joins TRBV29-1 to TRBJ1-1; no clear D. V gave up 2 bases and J gave up 0 bases, with 10 bases separating them. CDR1 and CDR2 (germline): SQVTM, ANQGSEA. The length of the CDR3 is 14 residues. The CDR3, as DNA: TGCAGCGTTGAATGGAGATCCATGAACACTGAAGCTTTCTTT. Translation: CSVEWRSMNTEAFF.

This clonotype was seen just once. The chain combines TRBV7-9 with TRBJ2-7; weak D call: TRBD2 (6 bases). The CDR3 sequence is 14 residues long. Deletions cut 5 bases from V and 2 bases from J, with 13 bases between. Germline CDR1 reads SEHNR; CDR2 reads FQNEAQ (reference sequence). The CDR3 here is CASSPRESAYEQYF. The CDR3 nucleotides are TGTGCCAGCAGCCCACGGGAGTCCGCCTACGAGCAGTACTTC.

The table lists this clonotype with many counts. V usage is TRBV6-5 and J usage is TRBJ2-3; 11 nucleotides match TRBD2. V was pared by 4 bases and J by 0 bases, with 3 bases of the junction left unmatched. The CDR3 contains 16 residues. CDR1 MNHEY and CDR2 SVGAGI come from the germline V gene. As DNA, the CDR3 is TGTGCCAGCAGTTGGACTAGCGGGCCTAGCACAGATACGCAGTATTTT. Its translation: CASSWTSGPSTDTQYF.

This clonotype was detected ten times or more. This sequence joins TRBV5-6 and TRBJ2-5, with TRBD2 identical over 16 bases. This CDR3 spans 17 amino acids. Trimming cost V 4 bases and J 5 bases; bases outside gene matches: 8. The germline V gene has CDR1 SGHDT and CDR2 YYEEEE. The CDR3 sequence: CASSRGTSGRAGETQYF. The DNA of the CDR3 is TGTGCCAGCAGCCGCGGGACTAGCGGGAGGGCAGGCGAGACCCAGTACTTC.

This clonotype was counted many times. V and J are TRBV5-4 and TRBJ2-7; TRBD1 matches at 9 bases. Looked up from germline, CDR1 is SGHNT and CDR2 is YYREEE (reference sequence). Losses at the gene ends were 0 bases for V and 0 bases for J; bases not matched to a gene: 4. This CDR3 region has 16 residues. The CDR3 loop reads CASSLAPGQGSYEQYF. CDR3 in DNA: TGTGCCAGCAGCTTGGCCCCGGGACAGGGCTCCTACGAGCAGTACTTC.

This clonotype was seen many times. The rearrangement uses TRBV4-3 and TRBJ2-7, with D possibly matching TRBD2 (7 bases). V lost 0 bases, J lost 6 bases, and 12 bases lay in between. The CDR3 spans 14 residues. CDR1 LGHNA and CDR2 YSLEER come from the germline V gene. The CDR3 nucleotides read TGCGCCAGCAGCCAAGAGCGGGGGCGGTCCGAGCAGTACTTC. Translated: CASSQERGRSEQYF.

This clonotype was recorded at least ten times. V is TRBV15 and J is TRBJ1-2; D gene unclear. V lost 0 bases to trimming and J lost 2 bases, with 4 bases between them. The CDR3 has 13 residues. Per germline, CDR1 LNHNV and CDR2 YYDKDF (reference sequence). The CDR3 DNA reads TGTGCCACCAGCAGAGATCTCAACTATGGCTACACCTTC. Amino acids: CATSRDLNYGYTF.

This clonotype was found many times. The rearrangement joins TRBV12-3 or TRBV12-4 to TRBJ2-7; D perhaps matches TRBD1 (6 bases). CDR3 length: 14 residues. The ends were cut back, 5 bases at V and 3 bases at J, with 14 bases in the middle. In DNA form, the CDR3 reads TGTGCCAGCAGTCCAACAGGGCTTGGCTACGAGCAGTACTTC. This translates into CASSPTGLGYEQYF.

This clonotype was seen at least ten times. The chain recombines TRBV6-4 with TRBJ2-3; 11 nucleotides match TRBD2. The germline V gene has CDR1 MRHNA and CDR2 SNTAGT. J gave up 3 bases and V 0 bases, and 8 bases lay outside the gene matches. There are 18 residues in the CDR3. CDR3 coding DNA: TGTGCCAGCAGTGACTCCCCTCTAGCGGGGGGCGAGACAGATACGCAGTATTTT. Its translation: CASSDSPLAGGETDTQYF.

V is TRBV20-1 and J is TRBJ2-3; unclear D gene. Trimming removed 2 bases at V and 0 bases at J, with 6 bases between. The CDR3 length is 13 residues. The germline CDR1 and CDR2 sequences are DFQATT and SNEGSKA (reference sequence). CDR3 protein: CSARRQSTDTQYF. The CDR3 bases are TGCAGTGCTAGACGTCAGAGCACAGATACGCAGTATTTT.

This clonotype was detected many times. The chain links TRBV27 to TRBJ1-5; weak D call: TRBD1 (5 bases). V was clipped by 4 bases and J by 8 bases, with 15 bases between them. CDR1 is MNHEY and CDR2 is SMNVEV in the germline V gene (reference sequence). The CDR3 consists of 14 residues. The CDR3 DNA follows: TGTGCCAGCAGTTCCGTCTTCGGGGGAGAGCCCCAGCATTTT. This gives the protein CASSSVFGGEPQHF.